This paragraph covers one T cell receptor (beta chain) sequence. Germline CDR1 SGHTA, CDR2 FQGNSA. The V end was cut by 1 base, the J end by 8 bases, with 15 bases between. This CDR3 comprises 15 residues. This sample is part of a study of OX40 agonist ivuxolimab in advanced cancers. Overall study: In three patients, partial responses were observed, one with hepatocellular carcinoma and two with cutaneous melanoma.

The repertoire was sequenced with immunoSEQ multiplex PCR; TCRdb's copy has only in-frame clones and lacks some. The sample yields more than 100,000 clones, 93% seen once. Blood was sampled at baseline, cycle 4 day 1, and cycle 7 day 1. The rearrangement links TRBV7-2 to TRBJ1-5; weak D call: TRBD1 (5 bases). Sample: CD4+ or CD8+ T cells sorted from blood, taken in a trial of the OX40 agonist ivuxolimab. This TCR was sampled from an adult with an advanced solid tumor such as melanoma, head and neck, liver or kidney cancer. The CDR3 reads CASSLVGQIGEPQHF. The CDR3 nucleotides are TGTGCCAGCAGCTTAGTAGGCCAAATAGGGGAGCCCCAGCATTTT.